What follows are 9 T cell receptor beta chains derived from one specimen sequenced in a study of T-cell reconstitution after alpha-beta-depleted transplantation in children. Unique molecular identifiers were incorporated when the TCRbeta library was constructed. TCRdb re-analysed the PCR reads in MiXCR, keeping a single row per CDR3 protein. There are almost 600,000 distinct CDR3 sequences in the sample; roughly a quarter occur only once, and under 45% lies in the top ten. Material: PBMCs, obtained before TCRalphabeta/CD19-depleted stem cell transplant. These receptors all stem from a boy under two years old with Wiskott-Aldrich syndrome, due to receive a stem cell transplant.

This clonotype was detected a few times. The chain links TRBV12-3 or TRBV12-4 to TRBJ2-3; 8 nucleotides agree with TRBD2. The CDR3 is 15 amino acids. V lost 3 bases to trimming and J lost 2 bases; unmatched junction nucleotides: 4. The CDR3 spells CASSFRRGDTDTQYF. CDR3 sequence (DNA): TGTGCCAGCAGTTTTCGGCGGGGGGACACAGATACGCAGTATTTT.

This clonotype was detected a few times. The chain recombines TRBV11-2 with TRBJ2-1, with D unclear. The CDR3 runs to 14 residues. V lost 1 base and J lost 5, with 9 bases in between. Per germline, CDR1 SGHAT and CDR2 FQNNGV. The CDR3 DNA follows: TGTGCCAGCAGCTTAGCCCCATCTAACAATGAGCAGTTCTTC. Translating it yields CASSLAPSNNEQFF. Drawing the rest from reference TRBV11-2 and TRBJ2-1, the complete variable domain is EAGVAQSPRYKIIEKRQSVAFWCNPISGHATLYWYQQILGQGPKLLIQFQNNGVVDDSQLPKDRFSAERLKGVDSTLKIQPAKLEDSAVYLCASSLAPSNNEQFFGPGTRLTVL.

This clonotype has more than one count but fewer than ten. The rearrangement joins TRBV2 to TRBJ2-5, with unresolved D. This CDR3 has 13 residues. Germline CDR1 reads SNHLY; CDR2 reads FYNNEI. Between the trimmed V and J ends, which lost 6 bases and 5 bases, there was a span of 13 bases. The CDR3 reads CASSRAQDETQYF. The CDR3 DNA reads TGTGCCAGCAGCCGGGCGCAGGATGAGACCCAGTACTTC.

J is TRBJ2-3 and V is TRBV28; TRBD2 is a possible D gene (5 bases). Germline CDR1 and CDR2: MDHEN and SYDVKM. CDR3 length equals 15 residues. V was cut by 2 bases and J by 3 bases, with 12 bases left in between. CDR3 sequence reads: CASSLRLATTDTQYF. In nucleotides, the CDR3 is TGTGCCAGCAGTTTAAGGTTAGCGACAACAGATACGCAGTATTTT.

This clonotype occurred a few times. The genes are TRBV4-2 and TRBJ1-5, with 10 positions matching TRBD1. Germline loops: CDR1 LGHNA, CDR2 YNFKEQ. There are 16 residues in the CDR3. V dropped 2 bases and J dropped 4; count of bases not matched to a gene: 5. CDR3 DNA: TGTGCCAGCAGCCAAACCAGGGGACAGGGGAATCAGCCCCAGCATTTT. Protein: CASSQTRGQGNQPQHF.

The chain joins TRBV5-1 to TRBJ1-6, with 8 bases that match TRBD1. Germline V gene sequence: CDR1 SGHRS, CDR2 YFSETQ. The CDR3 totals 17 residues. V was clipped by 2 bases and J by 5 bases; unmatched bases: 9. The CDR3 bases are TGCGCCAGCAGCTTTCACCCGACAGGGGTTAATAATTCACCCCTCCACTTT. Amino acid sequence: CASSFHPTGVNNSPLHF.

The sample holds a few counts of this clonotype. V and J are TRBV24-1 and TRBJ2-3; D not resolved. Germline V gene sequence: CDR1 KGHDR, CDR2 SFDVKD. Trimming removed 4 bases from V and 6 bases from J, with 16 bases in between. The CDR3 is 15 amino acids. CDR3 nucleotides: TGTGCCACCAGTGAAGTGGTTGGGATATCTGATACGCAGTATTTT. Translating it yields CATSEVVGISDTQYF.

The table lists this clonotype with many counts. The CDR3 region is CATEAGDRSTGELFF. The DNA for the CDR3 is TGCGCTACTGAGGCCGGGGACAGATCCACCGGGGAGCTGTTTTTT. The chain uses TRBV5-1 and TRBJ2-2; 7 bases line up with TRBD1. The CDR3 has 15 amino acids. Germline CDR1 is SGHRS and CDR2 is YFSETQ.

The CDR3 protein is CASSFSGLAPRFYEQYF. The CDR3 DNA sequence: TGCGCCAGCAGCTTTAGTGGACTGGCTCCGCGGTTTTACGAGCAGTACTTC. The chain is built from TRBV5-1 and TRBJ2-7, with D tentatively TRBD2 (5 bases). The CDR3 sequence is 17 residues long. Trimming stripped 2 bases from V and 4 bases from J, with 22 bases between. Germline V gene lookup returns CDR1 SGHRS and CDR2 YFSETQ. The whole variable domain, filled in from reference TRBV5-1 and TRBJ2-7, reads KAGVTQTPRYLIKTRGQQVTLSCSPISGHRSVSWYQQTPGQGLQFLFEYFSETQRNKGNFPGRFSGRQFSNSRSEMNVSTLELGDSALYLCASSFSGLAPRFYEQYFGPGTRLTVT.